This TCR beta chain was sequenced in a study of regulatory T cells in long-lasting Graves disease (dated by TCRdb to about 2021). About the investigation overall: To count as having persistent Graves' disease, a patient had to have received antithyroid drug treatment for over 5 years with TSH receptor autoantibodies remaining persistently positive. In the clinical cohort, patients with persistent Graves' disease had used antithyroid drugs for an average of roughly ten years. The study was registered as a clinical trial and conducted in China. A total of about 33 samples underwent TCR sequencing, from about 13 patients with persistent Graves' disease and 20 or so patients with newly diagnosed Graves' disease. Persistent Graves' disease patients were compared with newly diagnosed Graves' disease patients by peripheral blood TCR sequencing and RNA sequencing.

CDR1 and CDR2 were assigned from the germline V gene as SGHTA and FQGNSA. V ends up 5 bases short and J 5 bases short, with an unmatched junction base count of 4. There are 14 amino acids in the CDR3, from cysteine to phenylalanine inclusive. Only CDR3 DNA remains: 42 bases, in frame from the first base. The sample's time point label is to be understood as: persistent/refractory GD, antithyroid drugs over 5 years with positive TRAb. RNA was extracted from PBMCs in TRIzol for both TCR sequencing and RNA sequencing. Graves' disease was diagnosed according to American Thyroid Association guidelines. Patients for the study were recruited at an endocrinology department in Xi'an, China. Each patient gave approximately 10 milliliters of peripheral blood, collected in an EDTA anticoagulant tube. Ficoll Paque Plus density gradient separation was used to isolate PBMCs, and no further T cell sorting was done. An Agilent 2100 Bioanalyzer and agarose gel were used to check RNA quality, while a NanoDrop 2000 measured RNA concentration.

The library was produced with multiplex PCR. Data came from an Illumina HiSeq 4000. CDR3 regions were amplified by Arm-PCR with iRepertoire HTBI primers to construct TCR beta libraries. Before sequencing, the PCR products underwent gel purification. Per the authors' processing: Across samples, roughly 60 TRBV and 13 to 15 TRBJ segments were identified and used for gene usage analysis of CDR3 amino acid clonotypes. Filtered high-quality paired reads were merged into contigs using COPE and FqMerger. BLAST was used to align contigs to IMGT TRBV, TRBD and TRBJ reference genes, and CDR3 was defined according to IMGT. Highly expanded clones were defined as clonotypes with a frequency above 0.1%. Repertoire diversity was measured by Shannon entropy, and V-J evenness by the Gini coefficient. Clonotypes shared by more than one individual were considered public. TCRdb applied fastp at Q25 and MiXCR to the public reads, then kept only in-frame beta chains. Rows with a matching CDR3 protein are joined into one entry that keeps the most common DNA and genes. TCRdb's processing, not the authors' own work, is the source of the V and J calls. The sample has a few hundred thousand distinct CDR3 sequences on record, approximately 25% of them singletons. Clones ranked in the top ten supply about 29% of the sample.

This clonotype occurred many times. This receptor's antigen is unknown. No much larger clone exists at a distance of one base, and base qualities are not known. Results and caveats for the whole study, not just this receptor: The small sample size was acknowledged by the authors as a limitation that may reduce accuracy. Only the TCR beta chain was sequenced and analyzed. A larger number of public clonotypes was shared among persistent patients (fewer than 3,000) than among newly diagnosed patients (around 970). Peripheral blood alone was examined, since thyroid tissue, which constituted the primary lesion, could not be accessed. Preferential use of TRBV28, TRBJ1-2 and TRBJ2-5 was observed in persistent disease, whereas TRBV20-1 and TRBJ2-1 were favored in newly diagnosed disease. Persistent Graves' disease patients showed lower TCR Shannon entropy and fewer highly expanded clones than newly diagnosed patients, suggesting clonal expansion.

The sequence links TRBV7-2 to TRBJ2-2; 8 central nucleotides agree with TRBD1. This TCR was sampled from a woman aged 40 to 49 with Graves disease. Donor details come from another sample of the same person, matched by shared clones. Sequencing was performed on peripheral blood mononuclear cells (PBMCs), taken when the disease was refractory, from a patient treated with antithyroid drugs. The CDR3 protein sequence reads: CASSTRQGTGELFF. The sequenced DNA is TGTGCCAGCAGCACTAGACAGGGGACCGGGGAGCTGTTTTTT.